The 10 T cell receptor beta chains below all came from one sample that was sequenced in a study of human T cells and chemical hapten exposure. Time point in this sample: healthy volunteer bleed at 2 weeks. It was unfractionated whole blood from which total RNA was extracted. Using its own MiXCR run on the RACE reads, TCRdb lists one record per CDR3 protein. The data contain about 46,000 distinct CDR3 sequences, about 4.5% of them singletons. Sample: whole blood. The receptors shown here come from a female donor in good health. Some clones in this sample may be carry-over from other donors' samples.

There are many counts of this clonotype. This sequence joins TRBV7-9 and TRBJ1-6; a weak D match, TRBD1 (5 bases). Germline CDR1 reads SEHNR; CDR2 reads FQNEAQ (reference sequence). The CDR3 is 16 amino acids. The V and J ends lost 4 bases and 7 bases respectively, with 17 bases between them. CDR3 sequence reads: CASSSQTGTGNSPLHF. CDR3 DNA sequence: TGTGCCAGCAGCTCCCAAACCGGGACGGGGAATTCACCCCTCCACTTT.

This clonotype was counted between two and nine times. The V and J genes are TRBV27 and TRBJ1-1, with D perhaps matching TRBD1 (6 bases). This CDR3 comprises 13 residues. Per germline, CDR1 MNHEY and CDR2 SMNVEV (reference sequence). Trimming stripped 10 bases from V and 6 bases from J, with 18 bases between. DNA for the CDR3: TGTGCCACGAGAATGGGGGCAGGGGCTGAAGCTTTCTTT. Amino acids: CATRMGAGAEAFF.

This clonotype has a count of ten or more. The chain joins TRBV7-9 to TRBJ1-1; the D gene is possibly TRBD1 (5 bases). Trimming stripped 0 bases from V and 8 bases from J, with 10 bases between. Germline V CDR1 and CDR2: SEHNR, FQNEAQ (reference sequence). The CDR3 runs to 13 residues. The chain's CDR3 is CASSLAQGTEAFF. CDR3 bases: TGTGCCAGCAGCTTAGCCCAGGGTACCGAAGCTTTCTTT.

This clonotype was observed at least ten times. The chain combines TRBV12-3 or TRBV12-4 with TRBJ1-1; unclear D gene. The CDR3 runs 12 residues. Trimming stripped 4 bases from V and 0 bases from J, with 3 bases between. Here the CDR3 DNA reads TGTGCCAGCAGTTCGATGAACACTGAAGCTTTCTTT. The encoded protein is CASSSMNTEAFF.

At least ten counts were recorded for this clonotype. The J gene is TRBJ2-1, the V gene TRBV20-1; 12 bases line up with TRBD2. Per the germline V gene, CDR1 is DFQATT and CDR2 is SNEGSKA (reference sequence). The CDR3 extends over 15 amino acids. Unmatched junction bases numbered 5, after V lost 0 bases and J lost 8 bases. In DNA, the CDR3 is TGCAGTGCTAGAGATTTACTAGCGGGGGGTTATGAGCAGTTCTTC. It translates to CSARDLLAGGYEQFF.

This clonotype appeared many times. V usage is TRBV5-1 and J usage is TRBJ2-7, with 8 bases aligning to TRBD1. Unmatched junction bases numbered 3, after V lost 2 bases and J lost 5 bases. CDR1 and CDR2 from the germline V gene are SGHRS and YFSETQ. CDR3 length: 13 residues. CDR3: CASSFGTGNEQYF. In DNA, the CDR3 is TGCGCCAGCAGCTTTGGGACAGGTAACGAGCAGTACTTC.

This chain joins TRBV9 and TRBJ2-7; D possibly corresponds to TRBD1 (5 bases). Germline CDR1 SGDLS, CDR2 YYNGEE. This CDR3 is built from 13 residues. V lost 1 base and J 7 bases, leaving 12 bases between the germline ends. CDR3 nucleotide sequence: TGTGCCAGCAGCGTAAGGATGGGGCTGGAGCAGTACTTC. This sequence encodes CASSVRMGLEQYF.

This clonotype has at least ten counts. The gene calls are TRBV20-1 and TRBJ2-1; D might be TRBD1 (5 bases). The V gene's germline CDR1 is DFQATT and CDR2 SNEGSKA (reference sequence). The CDR3 is made up of 15 amino acids. V shed 3 bases and J shed 6 bases, with 18 bases lying between them. The CDR3 sequence: CSARKTAIAGNEQFF. In DNA form, the CDR3 reads TGCAGTGCTAGGAAGACAGCAATAGCCGGCAATGAGCAGTTCTTC.

This clonotype was picked up many times. This chain connects TRBV6-6 to TRBJ1-1; no definite D call. V lost 8 bases to trimming and J lost 4 bases, with 17 bases between them. From germline, CDR1 is MNHNY and CDR2 SVGAGI (reference sequence). The CDR3 length is 14 residues. Here the CDR3 DNA reads TGTGCCAGCTCAGACTCGAGGGAGGGCACTGAAGCTTTCTTT. It codes for CASSDSREGTEAFF.

This clonotype was counted ten times or more. The V and J genes are TRBV12-5 and TRBJ2-2, with D perhaps matching TRBD1 (5 bases). This CDR3 is 15 amino acids long. CDR1 is LGHNT, CDR2 FRNRAP, per germline. V was trimmed by 3 bases and J by 1 base, leaving 9 bases between them. The CDR3 spells CASGLATGNTGELFF. The DNA of the CDR3 is TGTGCTAGTGGTTTAGCAACAGGGAACACCGGGGAGCTGTTTTTT.